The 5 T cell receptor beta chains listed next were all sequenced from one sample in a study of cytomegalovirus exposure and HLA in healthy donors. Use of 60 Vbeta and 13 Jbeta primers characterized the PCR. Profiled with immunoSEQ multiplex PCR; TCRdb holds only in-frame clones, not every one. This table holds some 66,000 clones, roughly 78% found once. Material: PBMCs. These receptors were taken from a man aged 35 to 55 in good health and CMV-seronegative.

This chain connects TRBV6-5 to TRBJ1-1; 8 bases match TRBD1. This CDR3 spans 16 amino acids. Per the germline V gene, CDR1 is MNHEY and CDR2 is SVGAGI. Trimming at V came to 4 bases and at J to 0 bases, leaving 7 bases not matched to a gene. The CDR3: CASSSQGAGMNTEAFF. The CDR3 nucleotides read TGTGCCAGCAGTTCCCAGGGGGCTGGAATGAACACTGAAGCTTTCTTT.

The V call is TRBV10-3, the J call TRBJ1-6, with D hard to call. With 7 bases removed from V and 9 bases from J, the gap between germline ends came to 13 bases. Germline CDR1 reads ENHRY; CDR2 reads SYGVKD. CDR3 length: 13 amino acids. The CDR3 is CAINREAGSPLHF. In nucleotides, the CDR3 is TGTGCCATCAATCGGGAGGCGGGTTCACCCCTCCACTTT.

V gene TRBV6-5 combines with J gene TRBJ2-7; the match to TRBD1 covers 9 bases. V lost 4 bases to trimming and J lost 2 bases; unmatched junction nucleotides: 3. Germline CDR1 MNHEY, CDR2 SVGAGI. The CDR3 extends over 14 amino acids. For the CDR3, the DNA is TGTGCCAGCAGTTCCGGGACAGGGACCTACGAGCAGTACTTC. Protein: CASSSGTGTYEQYF.

This CDR3 is CASNQSTDTQYF. The CDR3 coding sequence is TGTGCCAGCAATCAGAGCACAGATACGCAGTATTTT. The V and J genes are TRBV28 and TRBJ2-3; no reliable D call. Germline V CDR1 and CDR2: MDHEN, SYDVKM. V dropped 7 bases and J dropped 0 bases, with 5 bases sitting between them. The CDR3 loop spans 12 amino acids.

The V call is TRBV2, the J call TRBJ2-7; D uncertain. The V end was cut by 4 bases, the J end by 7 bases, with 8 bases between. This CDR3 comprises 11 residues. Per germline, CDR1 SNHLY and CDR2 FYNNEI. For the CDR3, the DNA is TGTGCCAGCAGTGTCCGCCGGGAGCAGTACTTC. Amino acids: CASSVRREQYF.